Below, 12 T cell receptor beta chains from the same sample are listed, as sequenced in a study of blood T cell repertoires in COVID-19. Using immunoSEQ multiplex PCR, the repertoire was profiled, and TCRdb retains in-frame clones only, with some absent. In the table there are about 130,000 clones, roughly 86% of which are singletons. Sequences were obtained from peripheral blood. The origin of the receptors is a human donor in a cohort sampled during active COVID-19.

The chain employs TRBV6-6 and TRBJ1-5; D unresolved. There are 15 residues in the CDR3. The V gene lost 7 bases and the J gene lost 2 bases, with 15 bases spanning the gap. Germline V CDR1 and CDR2: MNHNY, SVGAGI (reference sequence). The CDR3 protein is CASTRTGRGNQPQHF. The CDR3 nucleotides are TGTGCCAGCACCAGGACGGGAAGAGGCAATCAGCCCCAGCATTTT.

V and J are TRBV6-5 and TRBJ2-7, with 12 bases aligning to TRBD1. The CDR3 runs to 15 residues. Germline loops: CDR1 MNHEY, CDR2 SVGAGI. V shed 5 bases and J 2 bases; nucleotides not matched to a gene: 4. CDR3 DNA: TGTGCCAGCAGTATGGGGACAGGGGGCACCTACGAGCAGTACTTC. This encodes CASSMGTGGTYEQYF.

This chain uses TRBV12-3 or TRBV12-4 with TRBJ1-2, with 9 bases lining up with TRBD1. The CDR3 is 12 residues long. Germline trimming cut 9 bases from V and 6 bases from J; bases unmatched to any gene: 5. The CDR3 DNA reads TGTGCCAGTTCCGGGACAGGGAATGGCTACACCTTC. This translates into CASSGTGNGYTF.

The V gene is TRBV5-4, the J gene TRBJ2-3; 13 bases map to TRBD2. Germline CDR1 SGHNT, CDR2 YYREEE (reference sequence). The V gene end was trimmed by 4 bases and the J gene end by 8 bases; junction bases not matched to a gene: 10. This CDR3 has 16 residues. The CDR3 DNA sequence: TGTGCCAGCAGCCCACCACTAGCGGGGGGGCCGGGTACGCAGTATTTT. Translated: CASSPPLAGGPGTQYF.

The chain recombines TRBV2 with TRBJ1-2; D is uncertain. Trimming removed 3 bases from V and 4 bases from J, with 9 bases in between. Germline values: CDR1 SNHLY, CDR2 FYNNEI. The CDR3 is made up of 13 amino acids. CDR3: CASSDLFPYGYTF. In nucleotides, the CDR3 is TGTGCCAGCAGTGATCTTTTCCCCTATGGCTACACCTTC.

This sequence joins TRBV2 and TRBJ1-2; 9 bases are a match to TRBD1. This CDR3 spans 15 amino acids. The germline V gene has CDR1 SNHLY and CDR2 FYNNEI. Trimming cost V 3 bases and J 5 bases; bases outside gene matches: 7. The CDR3 nucleotides read TGTGCCAGCAGTGAGTTCTTGGGACAGGGTTATGGCTACACCTTC. Encoded protein: CASSEFLGQGYGYTF. The complete variable domain, with remaining parts taken from reference TRBV2 and TRBJ1-2, reads EPEVTQTPSHQVTQMGQEVILRCVPISNHLYFYWYRQILGQKVEFLVSFYNNEISEKSEIFDDQFSVERPDGSNFTLKIRSTKLEDSAMYFCASSEFLGQGYGYTFGSGTRLTVV.

The chain combines TRBV6-1 with TRBJ1-2; a weak D match, TRBD1 (6 bases). Looked up from germline, CDR1 is MNHNS and CDR2 is SASEGT. The ends were cut back, 1 base at V and 8 bases at J, with 14 bases in the middle. The CDR3 has 14 residues. The CDR3 bases are TGTGCCAGCAGTGAAGTGGGCAGGGGTTGGGGCTACACCTTC. Translation: CASSEVGRGWGYTF.

This chain joins TRBV2 and TRBJ1-2; TRBD1 agrees at 10 bases. Germline V gives CDR1 SNHLY, CDR2 FYNNEI. Trimming at V came to 0 bases and at J to 2 bases, leaving 0 bases not matched to a gene. The CDR3 is 15 amino acids. CDR3 loop: CASSEAGQGNYGYTF. CDR3 in DNA: TGTGCCAGCAGTGAAGCGGGACAGGGGAACTATGGCTACACCTTC. Full variable domain (remainder filled in from reference TRBV2 and TRBJ1-2): EPEVTQTPSHQVTQMGQEVILRCVPISNHLYFYWYRQILGQKVEFLVSFYNNEISEKSEIFDDQFSVERPDGSNFTLKIRSTKLEDSAMYFCASSEAGQGNYGYTFGSGTRLTVV.

V usage is TRBV18 and J usage is TRBJ1-1; TRBD1 aligns across 7 bases. CDR1 and CDR2 (germline): KGHSH, LQKENI. CDR3 size: 14 residues. V gave up 6 bases and J gave up 5 bases; unmatched junction bases: 9. CDR3: CASSVTGQTTEAFF. The DNA for the CDR3 is TGTGCCAGCTCGGTGACAGGGCAAACTACTGAAGCTTTCTTT. Filled out from reference TRBV18 and TRBJ1-1, the complete variable domain reads NAGVMQNPRHLVRRRGQEARLRCSPMKGHSHVYWYRQLPEEGLKFMVYLQKENIIDESGMPKERFSAEFPKEGPSILRIQQVVRGDSAAYFCASSVTGQTTEAFFGQGTRLTVV.

CDR3 DNA: TGTGCCAGCAGCCGCGGTGCCCCCACTGAAGCTTTCTTT. Its translation is CASSRGAPTEAFF. The chain links TRBV11-3 to TRBJ1-1; D is ambiguous. Germline V gives CDR1 SGHNT, CDR2 YENEEA. The CDR3 is made up of 13 amino acids. The ends were cut back, 5 bases at V and 4 bases at J, with 11 bases in the middle.

V is TRBV5-4 and J is TRBJ2-7, with D hard to call. With 0 bases removed from V and 5 bases from J, the gap between germline ends came to 12 bases. The CDR3 totals 14 residues. CDR1 and CDR2 (germline): SGHNT, YYREEE (reference sequence). CDR3 sequence (DNA): TGTGCCAGCAGCTTGGATCCAGCGTCCCACGAGCAGTACTTC. Translating gives CASSLDPASHEQYF.

The rearrangement uses TRBV19 and TRBJ1-3, with D possibly TRBD1 on 5 matching bases. The CDR3 contains 13 residues. Germline V gene sequence: CDR1 LNHDA, CDR2 SQIVND (reference sequence). V lost 9 bases, J lost 0 bases, and 9 bases lay in between. For the CDR3, the DNA is TGTGCCAGCCGACAGAGCTCTGGAAACACCATATATTTT. Protein sequence: CASRQSSGNTIYF.